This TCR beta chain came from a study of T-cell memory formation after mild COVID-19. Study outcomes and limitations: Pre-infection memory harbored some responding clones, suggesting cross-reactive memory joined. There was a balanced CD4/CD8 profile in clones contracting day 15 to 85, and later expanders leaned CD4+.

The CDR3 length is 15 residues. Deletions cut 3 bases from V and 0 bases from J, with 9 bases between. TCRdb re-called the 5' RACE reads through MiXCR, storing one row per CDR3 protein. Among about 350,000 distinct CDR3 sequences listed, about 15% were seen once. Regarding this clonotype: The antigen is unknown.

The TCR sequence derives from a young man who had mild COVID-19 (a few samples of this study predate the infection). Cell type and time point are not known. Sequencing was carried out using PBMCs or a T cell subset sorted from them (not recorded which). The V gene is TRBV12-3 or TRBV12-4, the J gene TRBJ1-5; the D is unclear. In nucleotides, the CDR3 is TGTGCCAGCAGTTTGTGGGATTATAGCAATCAGCCCCAGCATTTT. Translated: CASSLWDYSNQPQHF.